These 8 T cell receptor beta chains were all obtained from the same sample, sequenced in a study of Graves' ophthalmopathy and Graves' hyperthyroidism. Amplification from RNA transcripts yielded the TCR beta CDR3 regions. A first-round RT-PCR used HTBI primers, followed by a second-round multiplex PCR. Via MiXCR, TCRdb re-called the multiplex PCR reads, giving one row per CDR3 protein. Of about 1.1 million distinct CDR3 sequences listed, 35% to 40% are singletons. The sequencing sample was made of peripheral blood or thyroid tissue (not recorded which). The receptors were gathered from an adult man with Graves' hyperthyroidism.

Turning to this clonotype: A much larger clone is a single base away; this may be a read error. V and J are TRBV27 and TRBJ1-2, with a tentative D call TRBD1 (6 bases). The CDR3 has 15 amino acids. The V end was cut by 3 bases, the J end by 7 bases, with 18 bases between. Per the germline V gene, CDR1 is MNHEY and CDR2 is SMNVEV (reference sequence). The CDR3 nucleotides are TGTGCCAGCAGTTTGGCCGGACAGTCGGCGATTGGCTACACCTTC. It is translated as CASSLAGQSAIGYTF.

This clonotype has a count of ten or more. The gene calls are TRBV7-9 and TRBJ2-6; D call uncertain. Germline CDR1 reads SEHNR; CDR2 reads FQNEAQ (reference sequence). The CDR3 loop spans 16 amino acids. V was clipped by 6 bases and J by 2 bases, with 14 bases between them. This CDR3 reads CASSSLLGPGANVLTF. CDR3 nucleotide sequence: TGTGCCAGCAGTTCACTCCTCGGTCCTGGGGCCAACGTCCTGACTTTC.

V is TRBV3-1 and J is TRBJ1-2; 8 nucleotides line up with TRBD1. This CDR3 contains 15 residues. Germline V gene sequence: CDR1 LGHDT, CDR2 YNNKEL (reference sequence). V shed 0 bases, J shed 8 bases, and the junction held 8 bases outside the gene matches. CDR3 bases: TGTGCCAGCAGCCAAGACCCGGGACAGGTTAAAGGCTACACCTTC. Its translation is CASSQDPGQVKGYTF.

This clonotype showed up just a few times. The CDR3 DNA sequence: TGCGCCAGCAGTCAAGGAGACCCTAGCACAGATACGCAGTATTTT. It codes for CASSQGDPSTDTQYF. The chain employs TRBV5-1 and TRBJ2-3; D gene ambiguous. V was trimmed by 5 bases and J by 0 bases, leaving 13 bases between them. The CDR3 is 15 amino acids. Germline loops: CDR1 SGHRS, CDR2 YFSETQ. The full variable domain, in which reference TRBV5-1 and TRBJ2-3 provide the parts outside the CDR3, is KAGVTQTPRYLIKTRGQQVTLSCSPISGHRSVSWYQQTPGQGLQFLFEYFSETQRNKGNFPGRFSGRQFSNSRSEMNVSTLELGDSALYLCASSQGDPSTDTQYFGPGTRLTVL.

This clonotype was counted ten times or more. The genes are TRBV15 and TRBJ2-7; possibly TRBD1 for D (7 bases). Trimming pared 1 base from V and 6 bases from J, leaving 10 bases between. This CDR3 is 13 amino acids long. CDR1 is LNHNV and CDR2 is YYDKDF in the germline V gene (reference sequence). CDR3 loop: CATSRGQGGEQYF. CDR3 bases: TGTGCCACCAGCAGAGGTCAGGGGGGCGAGCAGTACTTC.

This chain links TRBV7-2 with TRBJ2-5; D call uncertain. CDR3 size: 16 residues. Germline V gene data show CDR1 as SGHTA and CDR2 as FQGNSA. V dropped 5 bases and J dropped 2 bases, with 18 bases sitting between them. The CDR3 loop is CASSLRGVLKQETQYF. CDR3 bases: TGTGCCAGCAGCCTCCGTGGGGTATTGAAACAAGAGACCCAGTACTTC. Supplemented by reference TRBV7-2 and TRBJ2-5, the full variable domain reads GAGVSQSPSNKVTEKGKDVELRCDPISGHTALYWYRQSLGQGLEFLIYFQGNSAPDKSGLPSDRFSAERTGGSVSTLTIQRTQQEDSAVYLCASSLRGVLKQETQYFGPGTRLLVL.

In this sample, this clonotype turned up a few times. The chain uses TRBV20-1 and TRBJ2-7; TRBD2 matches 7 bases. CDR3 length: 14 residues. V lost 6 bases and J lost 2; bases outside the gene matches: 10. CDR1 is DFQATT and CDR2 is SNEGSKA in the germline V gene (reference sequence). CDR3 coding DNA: TGCAGTGCAAGGGAGGGACTGCTCCCCTACGAGCAGTACTTC. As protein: CSAREGLLPYEQYF.

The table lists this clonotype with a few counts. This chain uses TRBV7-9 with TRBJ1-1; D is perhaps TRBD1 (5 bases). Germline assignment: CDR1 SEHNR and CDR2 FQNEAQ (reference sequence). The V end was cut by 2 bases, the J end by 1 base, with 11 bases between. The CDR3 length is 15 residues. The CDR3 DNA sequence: TGTGCCAGCAGCTTAACGGCAGGGCCGAACACTGAAGCTTTCTTT. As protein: CASSLTAGPNTEAFF.